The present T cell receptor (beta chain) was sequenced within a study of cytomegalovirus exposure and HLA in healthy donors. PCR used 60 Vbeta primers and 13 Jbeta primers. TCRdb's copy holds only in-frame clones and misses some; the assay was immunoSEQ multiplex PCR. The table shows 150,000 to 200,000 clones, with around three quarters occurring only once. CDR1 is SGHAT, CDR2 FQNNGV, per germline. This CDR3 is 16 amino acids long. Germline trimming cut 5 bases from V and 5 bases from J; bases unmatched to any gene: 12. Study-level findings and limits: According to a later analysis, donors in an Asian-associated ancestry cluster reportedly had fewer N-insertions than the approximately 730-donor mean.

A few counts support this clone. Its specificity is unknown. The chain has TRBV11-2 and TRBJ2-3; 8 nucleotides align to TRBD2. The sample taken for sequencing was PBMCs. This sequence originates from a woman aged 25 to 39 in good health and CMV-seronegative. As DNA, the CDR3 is TGTGCCAGCAGCCATATTACGCGGGGGGCCGAAGATACGCAGTATTTT. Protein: CASSHITRGAEDTQYF.